One and the same sample provided the 24 T cell receptor beta chains below, sequenced in a study of OX40 agonist ivuxolimab in advanced cancers. The protocol was immunoSEQ multiplex PCR, while the TCRdb copy is restricted to in-frame clones and leaves out a portion. Seen here are about 83,000 clones, less than 90% observed once, and the top ten hold 0.5% to 0.8%. Sequencing used CD4+ or CD8+ T cells sorted from blood, obtained in a trial of the OX40 agonist ivuxolimab. The receptors originated from an adult with an advanced solid tumor such as melanoma, head and neck, liver or kidney cancer.

The chain uses TRBV5-6 and TRBJ2-5; D might be TRBD2 (6 bases). CDR1 and CDR2 from the germline V gene are SGHDT and YYEEEE. This CDR3 spans 14 amino acids. Trimming took off 0 bases at V and 2 bases at J, with 8 bases between the two ends. The CDR3 sequence: CASSLDGLQETQYF. The DNA of the CDR3 is TGTGCCAGCAGCTTGGACGGACTACAAGAGACCCAGTACTTC.

This clone has just one count. The chain is built from TRBV29-1 and TRBJ1-5; D may be TRBD1 (6 bases). The V end was cut by 5 bases, the J end by 4 bases, with 9 bases between. Per germline, CDR1 SQVTM and CDR2 ANQGSEA. The length of the CDR3 is 12 residues. Written as DNA, the CDR3 is TGCAGCGTTATAACAGGGAATCAGCCCCAGCATTTT. It translates to CSVITGNQPQHF. Full variable domain (missing parts from reference TRBV29-1 and TRBJ1-5): SAVISQKPSRDICQRGTSLTIQCQVDSQVTMMFWYRQQPGQSLTLIATANQGSEATYESGFVIDKFPISRPNLTFSTLTVSNMSPEDSSIYLCSVITGNQPQHFGDGTRLSIL.

The rearrangement uses TRBV5-1 and TRBJ2-3; D uncertain. The CDR3 covers 14 residues. The germline V gene has CDR1 SGHRS and CDR2 YFSETQ. V lost 0 bases, J lost 4 bases, and 9 bases lay in between. The CDR3 DNA reads TGCGCCAGCAGCTTGGAACCCGCATCAGATACGCAGTATTTT. Its translation is CASSLEPASDTQYF.

The rearrangement uses TRBV7-3 and TRBJ2-1; TRBD2 matches 13 bases. Trimming cost V 5 bases and J 4 bases; bases outside gene matches: 2. The CDR3 has 15 amino acids. Germline CDR1 is SGHTA and CDR2 is FQGTGA. CDR3 in amino acids: CASSPLAGGYNEQFF. DNA for the CDR3: TGTGCCAGCAGCCCACTAGCGGGGGGGTACAATGAGCAGTTCTTC. Based on the CDR3 plus reference TRBV7-3 and TRBJ2-1, the full variable domain is GAGVSQTPSNKVTEKGKYVELRCDPISGHTALYWYRQSLGQGPEFLIYFQGTGAADDSGLPNDRFFAVRPEGSVSTLKIQRTERGDSAVYLCASSPLAGGYNEQFFGPGTRLTVL.

V gene TRBV6-1 combines with J gene TRBJ1-5, with D hard to call. CDR1 is MNHNS, CDR2 SASEGT, per germline. The CDR3 length is 15 residues. Trimming stripped 4 bases from V and 0 bases from J, with 10 bases between. The CDR3 region is CASSAQQDSNQPQHF. CDR3 coding DNA: TGTGCCAGCAGTGCCCAACAAGATAGCAATCAGCCCCAGCATTTT.

The rearrangement links TRBV7-2 to TRBJ1-2; TRBD1 matches 10 bases. The CDR3 runs to 12 residues. The trim removed 5 bases at V and 8 bases at J, leaving 2 bases unmatched. Germline V CDR1 and CDR2: SGHTA, FQGNSA. The CDR3 DNA reads as TGTGCCAGCAGCCCGACAGGGGGCGGCTACACCTTC. The encoded protein is CASSPTGGGYTF.

The V gene is TRBV6-5, the J gene TRBJ1-5; TRBD1 is a possible D gene (5 bases). The V and J ends lost 2 bases and 7 bases respectively, with 15 bases between them. This CDR3 has 15 amino acids. Germline V gene data show CDR1 as MNHEY and CDR2 as SVGAGI. The CDR3 spells CASSYGTDGTQPQHF. CDR3 DNA sequence: TGTGCCAGCAGTTACGGGACTGATGGGACCCAGCCCCAGCATTTT.

In DNA form, the CDR3 reads TGTGCCAGCAGTTTACTCCACAGGCCCTACGAGCAGTACTTC. Its translation is CASSLLHRPYEQYF. This chain links TRBV28 with TRBJ2-7; D is perhaps TRBD1 (5 bases). Trimming took off 2 bases at V and 2 bases at J, with 10 bases between the two ends. This CDR3 has 14 amino acids. Germline-derived CDR1 and CDR2 are MDHEN and SYDVKM.

This clone has a handful of counts. The V and J genes are TRBV7-6 and TRBJ1-5; a possible D gene is TRBD1 (5 bases). The CDR3 contains 13 residues. Germline V gene data show CDR1 as SGHVS and CDR2 as FNYEAQ. Trimming took off 2 bases at V and 8 bases at J, with 10 bases between the two ends. CDR3: CASSLRPREPQHF. DNA for the CDR3: TGTGCCAGCAGCTTAAGGCCCAGGGAGCCCCAGCATTTT.

The chain has TRBV7-9 and TRBJ1-2, with D perhaps TRBD1 (5 bases). The length of the CDR3 is 12 residues. Trimming left V 5 bases short and J 8 bases short, with 12 bases between. Germline-derived CDR1 and CDR2 are SEHNR and FQNEAQ (reference sequence). CDR3 in amino acids: CASSPGSYGYTF. The DNA for the CDR3 is TGTGCCAGCAGCCCAGGGTCCTACGGCTACACCTTC. The variable domain in full, completed from reference TRBV7-9 and TRBJ1-2, reads DTGVSQNPRHKITKRGQNVTFRCDPISEHNRLYWYRQTLGQGPEFLTYFQNEAQLEKSRLLSDRFSAERPKGSFSTLEIQRTEQGDSAMYLCASSPGSYGYTFGSGTRLTVV.

The chain recombines TRBV6-1 with TRBJ2-1; D remains ambiguous. Trimming removed 3 bases from V and 0 bases from J, with 18 bases in between. The CDR3 loop spans 18 amino acids. CDR1 MNHNS and CDR2 SASEGT come from the germline V gene. Written as DNA, the CDR3 is TGTGCCAGCAGTGAGCAAGTGGGCTATTTGAGCTCCTACAATGAGCAGTTCTTC. The encoded protein is CASSEQVGYLSSYNEQFF.

The V call is TRBV2, the J call TRBJ1-2; D is uncertain. The CDR3 runs to 15 residues. The germline V and J ends were trimmed by 0 bases and 3 bases, with 11 bases remaining between them. CDR1 SNHLY and CDR2 FYNNEI come from the germline V gene. CDR3 DNA sequence: TGTGCCAGCAGTGAAGCGCAGAATGCGTACTATGGCTACACCTTC. Its protein is CASSEAQNAYYGYTF.

J is TRBJ1-5 and V is TRBV7-9; the D is unclear. The CDR3 is 14 residues long. Per the germline V gene, CDR1 is SEHNR and CDR2 is FQNEAQ (reference sequence). V was shortened by 1 base and J by 0 bases, with 4 bases between the two germline ends. DNA for the CDR3: TGTGCCAGCAGCTTAGGTGATAGCAATCAGCCCCAGCATTTT. It specifies CASSLGDSNQPQHF.

The genes are TRBV11-3 and TRBJ2-5; TRBD2 aligns across 9 bases. This CDR3 is built from 16 residues. The germline gives CDR1 SGHNT, CDR2 YENEEA. Trimming at V came to 8 bases and at J to 3 bases, leaving 13 bases not matched to a gene. CDR3 DNA: TGTGCCAGCGTATTTCCGGGACTAGCCGTAAAAGAGACCCAGTACTTC. This encodes CASVFPGLAVKETQYF.

This clone turned up a few times. J is TRBJ1-3 and V is TRBV6-5; D not resolved. V lost 2 bases and J lost 0, with 11 bases in between. Germline values: CDR1 MNHEY, CDR2 SVGAGI. The CDR3 runs to 16 residues. CDR3 DNA: TGTGCCAGCAGTTACAGCTCACGGCTCTCTGGAAACACCATATATTTT. Translation gives CASSYSSRLSGNTIYF.

This sequence joins TRBV7-2 and TRBJ2-7; 10 nucleotides align to TRBD1. CDR1 is SGHTA and CDR2 is FQGNSA in the germline V gene. The length of the CDR3 is 15 residues. V shed 5 bases and J 0 bases; nucleotides not matched to a gene: 4. CDR3 bases: TGTGCCAGCAGCCGGGACAGGGGCACCTCCTACGAGCAGTACTTC. This encodes CASSRDRGTSYEQYF.

Regarding this clone: Germline is not matched at one junction end, which may reflect a read error. The rearrangement joins TRBV7-9 to TRBJ1-1; weak D call: TRBD1 (6 bases). CDR3 length equals 14 residues. Germline V gives CDR1 SEHNR, CDR2 FQNEAQ (reference sequence). CDR3 region: CASTLRGLATEAFF. DNA of the CDR3: TGTGCCAGCACCTTACGGGGGCTAGCCACTGAAGCTTTCTTT.

The chain combines TRBV4-3 with TRBJ2-2; maybe TRBD2 (7 bases). CDR3 length: 17 amino acids. Trimming shortened V by 3 bases and J by 2 bases, and 16 bases separated the two germline ends. Germline loops: CDR1 LGHNA, CDR2 YSLEER. The CDR3 loop is CASSHWGGRANTGELFF. CDR3 coding DNA: TGCGCCAGCAGCCACTGGGGGGGCAGGGCCAACACCGGGGAGCTGTTTTTT.

The chain joins TRBV7-9 to TRBJ2-1; no firm D call. The CDR3 covers 15 residues. V lost 1 base to trimming and J lost 10 bases, with 17 bases between them. Per germline, CDR1 SEHNR and CDR2 FQNEAQ (reference sequence). The CDR3 protein is CASSLGAWLAGEQFF. CDR3 bases: TGTGCCAGCAGCTTAGGAGCATGGCTCGCTGGCGAGCAGTTCTTC.

The V and J genes are TRBV7-9 and TRBJ1-1; TRBD1 is a possible D gene (5 bases). V was pared by 3 bases and J by 6 bases, with 14 bases between. The CDR3 has 14 residues. In germline, CDR1 is SEHNR, CDR2 FQNEAQ (reference sequence). CDR3 bases: TGTGCCAGCAGCTTTGACTCGGGGGAGGCTGAAGCTTTCTTT. This translates into CASSFDSGEAEAFF. The full variable domain, in which reference TRBV7-9 and TRBJ1-1 provide the parts outside the CDR3, is DTGVSQNPRHKITKRGQNVTFRCDPISEHNRLYWYRQTLGQGPEFLTYFQNEAQLEKSRLLSDRFSAERPKGSFSTLEIQRTEQGDSAMYLCASSFDSGEAEAFFGQGTRLTVV.

This rearrangement joins TRBV4-3 to TRBJ1-1; TRBD1 is a possible D gene (5 bases). Germline V gene data show CDR1 as LGHNA and CDR2 as YSLEER. The CDR3 sequence is 14 residues long. V was pared by 0 bases and J by 4 bases, with 9 bases between. In DNA form, the CDR3 reads TGCGCCAGCAGCCAAGAGATCAGGGCCACTGAAGCTTTCTTT. Its protein is CASSQEIRATEAFF.

V and J are TRBV7-3 and TRBJ2-5, with 7 bases aligning to TRBD2. Trimming took 1 base from V and 2 from J; bases not matched to a gene: 7. There are 16 residues in the CDR3. Germline V lookup: CDR1 SGHTA, CDR2 FQGTGA. The CDR3 region is CASSLNPGGGQETQYF. The CDR3 DNA follows: TGTGCCAGCAGCTTAAACCCAGGCGGGGGACAAGAGACCCAGTACTTC.

V is TRBV19 and J is TRBJ1-5; 7 bases line up with TRBD1. J gave up 5 bases and V 7 bases, and 14 bases lay outside the gene matches. The CDR3 has 16 amino acids. Germline assignment: CDR1 LNHDA and CDR2 SQIVND (reference sequence). The CDR3 reads CASIEGADMKYQPQHF. Written as DNA, the CDR3 is TGTGCCAGTATTGAGGGGGCGGACATGAAATATCAGCCCCAGCATTTT.

This clone was detected a few times. This chain joins TRBV19 and TRBJ1-5; D call uncertain. Trimming left V 6 bases short and J 3 bases short, with 12 bases between. Germline V gives CDR1 LNHDA, CDR2 SQIVND (reference sequence). The CDR3 length is 14 residues. CDR3 loop: CASRYSRLNQPQHF. The CDR3 DNA follows: TGTGCCAGTAGGTACAGTAGACTCAATCAGCCCCAGCATTTT.